Below, 18 T cell receptor beta chains from the same sample are listed, as sequenced in a study of patients and donors after allogeneic stem cell transplantation. TCRdb used MiXCR to reprocess the RT-PCR reads, holding one entry per CDR3 protein. Among 190,000 or so distinct CDR3 sequences listed, 40% to 45% were seen once. The sample consisted of blood, either unsorted or a sorted T cell fraction (not recorded which). These receptors came from a human donor who was either an allogeneic HSCT recipient or a stem cell or donor lymphocyte infusion donor (not recorded which). It is not recorded whose cells these are; they may come from a transplant donor.

This clonotype was seen a handful of times. V is TRBV5-6 and J is TRBJ1-2, with 7 bases that match TRBD1. Germline CDR1 reads SGHDT; CDR2 reads YYEEEE. The V gene end was trimmed by 4 bases and the J gene end by 4 bases; junction bases not matched to a gene: 10. The CDR3 has 15 amino acids. CDR3 residues: CASSNGQASLYGYTF. Written as DNA, the CDR3 is TGTGCCAGCAGCAACGGACAGGCCTCGCTCTATGGCTACACCTTC. Complete variable domain (other parts from reference TRBV5-6 and TRBJ1-2): DAGVTQSPTHLIKTRGQQVTLRCSPKSGHDTVSWYQQALGQGPQFIFQYYEEEERQRGNFPDRFSGHQFPNYSSELNVNALLLGDSALYLCASSNGQASLYGYTFGSGTRLTVV.

Written as DNA, the CDR3 is TGCGCCAGCAGCCAAGGACCTGGCGGCGCCTACGAGCAGTACTTC. Translation: CASSQGPGGAYEQYF. The rearrangement links TRBV4-3 to TRBJ2-7; D gene uncertain. CDR1 is LGHNA and CDR2 is YSLEER in the germline V gene. With 1 base removed from V and 2 bases from J, the gap between germline ends came to 12 bases. This CDR3 contains 15 residues.

V is TRBV12-3 or TRBV12-4 and J is TRBJ1-4, with D unclear. Deletions cut 5 bases from V and 8 bases from J, with 12 bases between. This CDR3 comprises 13 residues. In DNA form, the CDR3 reads TGTGCCAGCAGTCGCAAGGGAGGGGAAAAACTGTTTTTT. Its protein is CASSRKGGEKLFF.

The chain uses TRBV9 and TRBJ1-1; unclear D gene. Germline V CDR1 and CDR2: SGDLS, YYNGEE. V lost 3 bases, J lost 5 bases, and 14 bases lay in between. The CDR3 contains 14 residues. The CDR3 DNA reads as TGTGCCAGCAGCGCAGAGAGGGCGGAGACTGAAGCTTTCTTT. Translation: CASSAERAETEAFF.

Only a few counts were recorded for this clonotype. This chain joins TRBV12-3 or TRBV12-4 and TRBJ1-1; no reliable D call. The CDR3 has 11 residues. The V end was cut by 3 bases, the J end by 8 bases, with 7 bases between. The CDR3 DNA reads as TGTGCCAGCAGTTTGAACGGGGAAGCTTTCTTT. Its translation is CASSLNGEAFF.

This clonotype has more than one count but fewer than ten. The genes are TRBV29-1 and TRBJ2-2; D might be TRBD2 (5 bases). This CDR3 has 13 amino acids. The ends were cut back, 8 bases at V and 2 bases at J, with 12 bases in the middle. In germline, CDR1 is SQVTM, CDR2 ANQGSEA. For the CDR3, the DNA is TGCAGCTTCCAGCGGTTAAACACCGGGGAGCTGTTTTTT. Amino acid sequence: CSFQRLNTGELFF.

This clonotype showed up just a few times. This chain links TRBV4-3 with TRBJ1-6, with D hard to call. Per the germline V gene, CDR1 is LGHNA and CDR2 is YSLEER. The CDR3 extends over 15 amino acids. V lost 3 bases and J lost 9, with 15 bases in between. This CDR3 reads CASSQLVESRSPLHF. CDR3 DNA: TGCGCCAGCAGCCAGCTCGTTGAGTCTCGTTCACCCCTCCACTTT.

This clonotype was counted between two and nine times. The rearrangement links TRBV3-1 to TRBJ1-1; D may be TRBD1 (6 bases). The germline CDR1 and CDR2 sequences are LGHDT and YNNKEL (reference sequence). Between the trimmed V and J ends, which lost 1 base and 8 bases, there was a span of 14 bases. CDR3 size: 14 residues. CDR3 loop: CASSQVGGGKEAFF. The CDR3 nucleotides are TGTGCCAGCAGCCAAGTGGGAGGGGGAAAGGAAGCTTTCTTT.

This clonotype came up many times. V and J are TRBV6-5 and TRBJ1-2; D gene unclear. Germline values: CDR1 MNHEY, CDR2 SVGAGI. Trimming cost V 8 bases and J 6 bases, with 13 bases left between them. This CDR3 is 12 amino acids long. This CDR3 reads CASSETRDGYTF. CDR3 DNA sequence: TGTGCCAGCTCCGAGACAAGGGATGGCTACACCTTC.

This clonotype has only a few counts. The chain recombines TRBV29-1 with TRBJ2-1; TRBD2 matches at 12 bases. The CDR3 loop spans 13 amino acids. The junction had 10 bases not matched to a gene; V was cut back by 4 bases and J by 15 bases. From germline, CDR1 is SQVTM and CDR2 ANQGSEA. Here the CDR3 reads CSVVGLAGGQVFF. CDR3 sequence (DNA): TGCAGCGTTGTCGGGCTAGCGGGAGGGCAGGTGTTCTTC.

The V gene is TRBV28, the J gene TRBJ1-4; possibly TRBD1 for D (6 bases). CDR3 length equals 15 residues. Trimming took 5 bases from V and 3 from J, leaving 13 bases between them. The germline V gene encodes CDR1 MDHEN and CDR2 SYDVKM. CDR3 coding DNA: TGTGCCAGCAGTCCAAGGAGGGGGTCTAATGAAAAACTGTTTTTT. Residues: CASSPRRGSNEKLFF.

This clonotype was seen more than once but under ten times. The chain is built from TRBV7-2 and TRBJ1-2, with a weak D call TRBD1 (5 bases). CDR1 and CDR2 (germline): SGHTA, FQGNSA. Deletions cut 0 bases from V and 5 bases from J, with 10 bases between. The CDR3 runs 14 residues. Written as DNA, the CDR3 is TGTGCCAGCAGCTTAGCGAGGGGTAGTTATGGCTACACCTTC. This translates into CASSLARGSYGYTF. The full variable domain, completed using reference TRBV7-2 and TRBJ1-2, is GAGVSQSPSNKVTEKGKDVELRCDPISGHTALYWYRQSLGQGLEFLIYFQGNSAPDKSGLPSDRFSAERTGGSVSTLTIQRTQQEDSAVYLCASSLARGSYGYTFGSGTRLTVV.

The rearrangement links TRBV28 to TRBJ1-2; D is perhaps TRBD1 (6 bases). Germline loops: CDR1 MDHEN, CDR2 SYDVKM. The CDR3 length is 13 residues. The V gene lost 6 bases and the J gene lost 4 bases, with 12 bases spanning the gap. The CDR3 bases are TGTGCCAGCAGAGAGACAGGCCTCTATGGCTACACCTTC. It specifies CASRETGLYGYTF.

This rearrangement joins TRBV15 to TRBJ2-3; D ambiguous. Germline CDR1 LNHNV, CDR2 YYDKDF (reference sequence). This CDR3 comprises 14 residues. V gave up 0 bases and J gave up 2 bases, with 6 bases separating them. CDR3 sequence (DNA): TGTGCCACCAGCAGAGATTTGACCACAGATACGCAGTATTTT. Its translation is CATSRDLTTDTQYF.

In this sample, this clonotype turned up a few times. The chain is built from TRBV11-2 and TRBJ2-3; possibly TRBD2 for D (5 bases). V lost 0 bases and J 2 bases, leaving 6 bases between the germline ends. CDR1 and CDR2 (germline): SGHAT, FQNNGV. This CDR3 is 14 amino acids long. Written as DNA, the CDR3 is TGTGCCAGCAGCTTAGATCTAGCCACAGATACGCAGTATTTT. Translated, it gives CASSLDLATDTQYF.

The chain recombines TRBV10-3 with TRBJ1-1; 9 positions match TRBD1. The CDR3 has 13 residues. Germline V gene data show CDR1 as ENHRY and CDR2 as SYGVKD. The ends lost 3 bases at V and 7 bases at J; junction bases unmatched: 3. In DNA form, the CDR3 reads TGTGCCATCAGTGAACCGGACAGGGGTGAAGCTTTCTTT. Translation gives CAISEPDRGEAFF.

This clonotype has ten or more counts. V and J are TRBV20-1 and TRBJ2-1; D is unclear. CDR3 length: 12 residues. Deletions cut 6 bases from V and 5 bases from J, with 11 bases between. Looked up from germline, CDR1 is DFQATT and CDR2 is SNEGSKA (reference sequence). CDR3 in amino acids: CSARDHNNEQFF. The CDR3, as DNA: TGCAGTGCCCGAGACCACAACAATGAGCAGTTCTTC.

In nucleotides, the CDR3 is TGTGCCAGCAGTTTCTTGCCCATGGACGGGGAGTTCTTC. Its protein product is CASSFLPMDGEFF. The chain is built from TRBV12-3 or TRBV12-4 and TRBJ2-1; TRBD2 is a possible D gene (5 bases). The CDR3 is made up of 13 amino acids. Trimming removed 3 bases at V and 14 bases at J, with 17 bases between.